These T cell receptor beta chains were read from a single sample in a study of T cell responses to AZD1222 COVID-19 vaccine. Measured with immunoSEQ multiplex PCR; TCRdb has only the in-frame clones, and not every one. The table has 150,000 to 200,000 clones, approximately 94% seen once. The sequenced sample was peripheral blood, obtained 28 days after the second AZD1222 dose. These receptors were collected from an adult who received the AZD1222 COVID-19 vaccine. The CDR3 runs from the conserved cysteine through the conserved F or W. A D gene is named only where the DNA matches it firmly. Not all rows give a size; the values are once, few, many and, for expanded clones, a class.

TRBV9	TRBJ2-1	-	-	CASSVEPRNEQFF	TGTGCCAGCAGCGTAGAGCCCCGGAATGAGCAGTTCTTC
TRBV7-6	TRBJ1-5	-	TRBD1	CASSLGTGSQQPQHF	TGTGCCAGCAGCTTAGGGACAGGGTCTCAGCAGCCCCAGCATTTT
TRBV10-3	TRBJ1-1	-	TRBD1	CATKPQGLTEAFF	TGTGCCACCAAACCACAGGGGTTGACTGAAGCTTTCTTT
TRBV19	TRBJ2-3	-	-	CASTLGGAADTQYF	TGTGCCAGTACCCTAGGTGGGGCCGCAGATACGCAGTATTTT
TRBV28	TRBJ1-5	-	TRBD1	CASIISGTGGFRNQPQHF	TGTGCCAGCATTATATCCGGGACAGGGGGCTTCCGCAATCAGCCCCAGCATTTT
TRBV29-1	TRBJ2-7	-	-	CSALTNSYEQYF	TGCAGCGCATTGACTAACTCCTACGAGCAGTACTTC
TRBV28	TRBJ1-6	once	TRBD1	CASSFFGRGLGSPLHF	TGTGCCAGCAGTTTTTTCGGCAGGGGGCTGGGGTCACCCCTCCACTTT
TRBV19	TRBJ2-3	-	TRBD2	CASSPRTSGRTDTQYF	TGTGCCAGTAGTCCCCGGACTAGCGGGAGGACAGATACGCAGTATTTT
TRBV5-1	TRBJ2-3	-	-	CASSLIPGDTQYF	TGCGCCAGCAGCTTGATACCGGGAGATACGCAGTATTTT
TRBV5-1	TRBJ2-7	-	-	CASSLGGQNGDEQYF	TGCGCCAGCAGCTTGGGTGGGCAGAACGGGGACGAGCAGTACTTC
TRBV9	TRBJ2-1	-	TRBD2	CASSGGRLAGYLNEQFF	TGTGCCAGCAGCGGAGGAAGACTAGCGGGGTACTTAAATGAGCAGTTCTTC
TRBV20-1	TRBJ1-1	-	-	CSASRQKNTEAFF	TGCAGTGCTAGTAGGCAGAAGAACACTGAAGCTTTCTTT
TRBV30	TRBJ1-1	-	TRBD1	CAWSPGQLIAFF	TGTGCCTGGAGCCCGGGACAGCTGATAGCTTTCTTT
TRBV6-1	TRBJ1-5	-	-	CASSEYRRQAGRNQPQHF	TGTGCCAGCAGTGAATATCGGCGGCAAGCTGGGAGGAATCAGCCCCAGCATTTT
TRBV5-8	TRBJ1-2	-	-	CASSLKQMRTNYGYTF	TGTGCCAGCAGCTTGAAACAGATGAGAACTAACTATGGCTACACCTTC
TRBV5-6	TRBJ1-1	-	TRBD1	CASSVRQGYTEAFF	TGTGCCAGCAGCGTTCGACAGGGTTACACTGAAGCTTTCTTT
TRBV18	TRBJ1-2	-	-	CASSPPARVRGYTF	TGTGCCAGCTCACCACCGGCCAGGGTGAGGGGCTACACCTTC
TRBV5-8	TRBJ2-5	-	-	CASSPRRGAVGETQYF	TGTGCCAGCAGCCCCCGCCGGGGGGCAGTAGGGGAGACCCAGTACTTC
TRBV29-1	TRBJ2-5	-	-	CSVERARETQYF	TGCAGCGTTGAGAGGGCTCGAGAGACCCAGTACTTC
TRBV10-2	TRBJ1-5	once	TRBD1	CATTGTAHQPQHF	TGCGCCACCACGGGGACAGCCCATCAGCCCCAGCATTTT
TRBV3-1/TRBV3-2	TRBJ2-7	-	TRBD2	CASSQEPGRAYEQYF	TGTGCCAGCAGCCAAGAACCAGGGAGGGCCTACGAGCAGTACTTC
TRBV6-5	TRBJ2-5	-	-	CASTNRNQETQYF	TGTGCCAGCACCAACAGGAATCAAGAGACCCAGTACTTC
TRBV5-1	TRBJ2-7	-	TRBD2	CASSPGTSGPYEQYF	TGCGCCAGCAGCCCCGGGACTAGCGGACCCTACGAGCAGTACTTC
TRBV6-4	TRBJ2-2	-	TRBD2	CASSGTSGDTGELFF	TGTGCCAGCAGTGGGACTAGCGGGGACACCGGGGAGCTGTTTTTT
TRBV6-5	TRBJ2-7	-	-	CASSYRGRYEQYF	TGTGCCAGCAGTTACCGGGGGCGGTACGAGCAGTACTTC
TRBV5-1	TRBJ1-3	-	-	CASSLEGATGNTIYF	TGCGCCAGCAGCTTGGAAGGAGCGACGGGAAACACCATATATTTT
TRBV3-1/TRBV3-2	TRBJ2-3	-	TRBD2	CASSQDLELGGGTDTQYF	TGTGCCAGCAGCCAAGATTTGGAGTTGGGGGGAGGGACAGATACGCAGTATTTT
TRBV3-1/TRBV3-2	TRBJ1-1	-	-	CASSQVLNTEAFF	TGTGCCAGCAGCCAAGTACTCAACACTGAAGCTTTCTTT
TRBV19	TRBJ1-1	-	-	CASSRQKVNTEAFF	TGTGCCAGTAGTCGACAGAAAGTGAACACTGAAGCTTTCTTT
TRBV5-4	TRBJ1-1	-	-	CASSLVPDPMNTEAFF	TGTGCCAGCAGCTTAGTCCCAGACCCAATGAACACTGAAGCTTTCTTT
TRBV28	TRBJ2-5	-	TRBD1	CASNLGQPQETQYF	TGTGCCAGCAACCTGGGACAGCCCCAAGAGACCCAGTACTTC
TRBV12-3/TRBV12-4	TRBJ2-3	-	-	CASSYVDTQYF	TGTGCCAGCAGTTATGTAGATACGCAGTATTTT
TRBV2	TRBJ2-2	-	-	CASSGRGPNTGELFF	TGTGCCAGCAGTGGCCGGGGACCGAACACCGGGGAGCTGTTTTTT
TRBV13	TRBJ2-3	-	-	CASRGQSTDTQYF	TGTGCCAGCAGGGGTCAGAGCACAGATACGCAGTATTTT
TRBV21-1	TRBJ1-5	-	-	CASSKSRRGTNNQPQHF	TGTGCCAGCAGCAAATCTAGGCGCGGTACTAACAATCAGCCCCAGCATTTT
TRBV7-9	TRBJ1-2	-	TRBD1	CASSQDRGGYTF	TGTGCCAGCAGCCAAGACAGGGGAGGCTACACCTTC
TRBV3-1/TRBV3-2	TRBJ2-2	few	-	CASSQIKVTGELFF	TGTGCCAGCAGCCAAATAAAGGTCACCGGGGAGCTGTTTTTT
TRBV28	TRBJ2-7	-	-	CASRRRLDGQQYF	TGTGCCAGCAGGAGACGCCTTGATGGGCAGCAGTACTTC
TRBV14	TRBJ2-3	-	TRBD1	CASSQEQGARDTQYF	TGTGCCAGCAGCCAAGAACAGGGGGCGAGGGATACGCAGTATTTT
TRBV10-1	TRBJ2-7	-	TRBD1	CASSESGTGGEQYF	TGCGCCAGCAGTGAGTCGGGGACAGGGGGAGAGCAGTACTTC
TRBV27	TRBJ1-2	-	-	CASSFQGTPNYGYTF	TGTGCCAGCAGTTTCCAGGGAACACCTAACTATGGCTACACCTTC
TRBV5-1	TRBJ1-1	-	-	CASSIAPNTEAFF	TGCGCCAGCAGCATCGCCCCGAACACTGAAGCTTTCTTT